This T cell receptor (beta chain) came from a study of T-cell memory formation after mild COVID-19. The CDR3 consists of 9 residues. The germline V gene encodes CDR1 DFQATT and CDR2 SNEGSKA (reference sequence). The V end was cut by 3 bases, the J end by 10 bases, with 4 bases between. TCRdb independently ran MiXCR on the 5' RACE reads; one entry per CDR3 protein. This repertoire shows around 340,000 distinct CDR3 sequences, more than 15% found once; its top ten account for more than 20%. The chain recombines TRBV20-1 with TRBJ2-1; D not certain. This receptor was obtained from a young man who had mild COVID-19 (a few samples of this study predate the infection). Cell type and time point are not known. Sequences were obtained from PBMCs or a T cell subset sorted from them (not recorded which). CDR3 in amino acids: CSASREQFF. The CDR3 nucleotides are TGCAGTGCTAGTCGGGAGCAGTTCTTC.